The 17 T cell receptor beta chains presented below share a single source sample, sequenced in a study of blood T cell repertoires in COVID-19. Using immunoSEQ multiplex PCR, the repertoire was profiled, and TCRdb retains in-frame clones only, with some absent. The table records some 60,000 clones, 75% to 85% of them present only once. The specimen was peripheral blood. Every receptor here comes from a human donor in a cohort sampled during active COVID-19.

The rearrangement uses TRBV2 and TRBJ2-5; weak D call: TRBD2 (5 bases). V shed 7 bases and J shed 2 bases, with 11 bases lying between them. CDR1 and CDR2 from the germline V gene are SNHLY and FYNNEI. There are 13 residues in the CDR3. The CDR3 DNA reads TGTGCCAGCACCCAACGAGGGCAAGAGACCCAGTACTTC. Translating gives CASTQRGQETQYF.

CDR3 protein: CASSSGQQGAGTPLHF. For the CDR3, the DNA is TGTGCCAGCAGTTCGGGCCAACAGGGGGCAGGGACACCCCTCCACTTT. The V gene is TRBV28, the J gene TRBJ1-6; 9 bases match TRBD1. V trimming: 4 bases; J trimming: 11 bases; junction bases outside the gene matches: 12. Germline lookup yields CDR1 MDHEN and CDR2 SYDVKM. This CDR3 is 16 amino acids long. The variable domain in full, with the rest retrieved from reference TRBV28 and TRBJ1-6, is DVKVTQSSRYLVKRTGEKVFLECVQDMDHENMFWYRQDPGLGLRLIYFSYDVKMKEKGDIPEGYSVSREKKERFSLILESASTNQTSMYLCASSSGQQGAGTPLHFGNGTRLTVT.

The CDR3 nucleotides are TGCGCCAGCAGCCAAGTGGGGGGGGGCTATGGCTACACCTTC. Translated: CASSQVGGGYGYTF. The rearrangement joins TRBV4-1 to TRBJ1-2, with D perhaps matching TRBD1 (5 bases). CDR1 is MGHRA, CDR2 YSYEKL, per germline. The CDR3 has 14 residues. V was clipped by 1 base and J by 4 bases, with 10 bases between them.

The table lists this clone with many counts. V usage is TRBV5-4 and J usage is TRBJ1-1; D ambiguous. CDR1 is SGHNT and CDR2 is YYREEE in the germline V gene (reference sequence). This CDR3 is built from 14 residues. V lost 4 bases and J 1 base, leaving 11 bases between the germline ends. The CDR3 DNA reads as TGTGCCAGCAGCATAGCAAGCGAGAACACTGAAGCTTTCTTT. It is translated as CASSIASENTEAFF.

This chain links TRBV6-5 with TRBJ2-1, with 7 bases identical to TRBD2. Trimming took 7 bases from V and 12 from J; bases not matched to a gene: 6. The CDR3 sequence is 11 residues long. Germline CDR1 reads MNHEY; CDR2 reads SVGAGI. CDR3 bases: TGTGCCAGCACCCGGGGGGAGATGCAGTTCTTC. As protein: CASTRGEMQFF.

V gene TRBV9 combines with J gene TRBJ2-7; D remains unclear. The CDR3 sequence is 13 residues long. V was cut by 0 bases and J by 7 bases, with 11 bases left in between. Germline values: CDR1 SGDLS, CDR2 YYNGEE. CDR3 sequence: CASSVAASREQYF. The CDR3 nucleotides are TGTGCCAGCAGCGTAGCGGCCTCGAGGGAGCAGTACTTC.

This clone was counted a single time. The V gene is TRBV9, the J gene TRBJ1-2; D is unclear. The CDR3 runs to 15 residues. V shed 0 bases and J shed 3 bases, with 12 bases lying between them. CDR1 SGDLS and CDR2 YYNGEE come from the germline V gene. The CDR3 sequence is CASSVAAVTYYGYTF. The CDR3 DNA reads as TGTGCCAGCAGCGTAGCTGCAGTTACCTACTATGGCTACACCTTC.

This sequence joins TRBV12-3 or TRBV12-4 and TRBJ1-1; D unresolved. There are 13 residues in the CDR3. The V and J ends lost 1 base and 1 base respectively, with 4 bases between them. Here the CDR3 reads CASSLDGNTEAFF. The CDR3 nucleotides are TGTGCCAGCAGTTTAGACGGGAACACTGAAGCTTTCTTT.

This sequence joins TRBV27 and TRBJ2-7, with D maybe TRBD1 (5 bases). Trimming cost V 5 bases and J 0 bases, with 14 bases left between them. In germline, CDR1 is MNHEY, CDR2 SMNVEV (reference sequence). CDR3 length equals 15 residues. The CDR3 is CASSEKGLLSYEQYF. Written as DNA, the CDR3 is TGTGCCAGCAGTGAGAAGGGGCTTCTCTCCTACGAGCAGTACTTC.

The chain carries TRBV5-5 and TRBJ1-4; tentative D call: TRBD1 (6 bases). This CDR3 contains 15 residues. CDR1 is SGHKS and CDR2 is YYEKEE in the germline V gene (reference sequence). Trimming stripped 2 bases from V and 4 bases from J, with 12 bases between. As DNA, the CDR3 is TGTGCCAGCAGCTTATTGGGGGCTATTAATGAAAAACTGTTTTTT. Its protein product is CASSLLGAINEKLFF.

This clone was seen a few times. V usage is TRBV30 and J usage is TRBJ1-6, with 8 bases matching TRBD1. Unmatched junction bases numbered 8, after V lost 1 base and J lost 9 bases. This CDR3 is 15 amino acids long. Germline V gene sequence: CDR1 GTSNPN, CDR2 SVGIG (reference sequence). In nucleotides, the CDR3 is TGTGCCTGGAGTGCCTCTGACAGGGGAAGTTCACCCCTCCACTTT. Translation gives CAWSASDRGSSPLHF.

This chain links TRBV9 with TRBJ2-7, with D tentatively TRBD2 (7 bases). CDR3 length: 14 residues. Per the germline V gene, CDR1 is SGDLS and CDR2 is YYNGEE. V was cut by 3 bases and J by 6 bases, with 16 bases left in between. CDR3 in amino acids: CASSEGGVLSEQYF. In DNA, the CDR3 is TGTGCCAGCAGCGAAGGGGGGGTCCTGAGCGAGCAGTACTTC.

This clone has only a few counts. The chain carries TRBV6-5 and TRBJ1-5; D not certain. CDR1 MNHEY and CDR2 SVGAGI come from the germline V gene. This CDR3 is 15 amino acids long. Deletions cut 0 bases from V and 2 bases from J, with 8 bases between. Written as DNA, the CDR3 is TGTGCCAGCAGTTACTCGACCCAGGGCAATCAGCCCCAGCATTTT. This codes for CASSYSTQGNQPQHF.

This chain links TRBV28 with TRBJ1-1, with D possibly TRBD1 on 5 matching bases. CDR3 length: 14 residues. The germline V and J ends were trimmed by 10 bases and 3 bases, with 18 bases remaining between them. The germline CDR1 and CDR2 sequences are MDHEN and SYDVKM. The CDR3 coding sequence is TGTGCCACCCTGGGATGGGGCATCTACACTGAAGCTTTCTTT. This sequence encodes CATLGWGIYTEAFF. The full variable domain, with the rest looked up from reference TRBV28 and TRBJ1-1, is DVKVTQSSRYLVKRTGEKVFLECVQDMDHENMFWYRQDPGLGLRLIYFSYDVKMKEKGDIPEGYSVSREKKERFSLILESASTNQTSMYLCATLGWGIYTEAFFGQGTRLTVV.

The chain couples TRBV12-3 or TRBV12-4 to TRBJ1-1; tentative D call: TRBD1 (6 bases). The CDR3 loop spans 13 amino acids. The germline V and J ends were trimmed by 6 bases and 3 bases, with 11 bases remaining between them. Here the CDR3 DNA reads TGTGCCAGCAGGGATACAGGGCACACTGAAGCTTTCTTT. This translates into CASRDTGHTEAFF.

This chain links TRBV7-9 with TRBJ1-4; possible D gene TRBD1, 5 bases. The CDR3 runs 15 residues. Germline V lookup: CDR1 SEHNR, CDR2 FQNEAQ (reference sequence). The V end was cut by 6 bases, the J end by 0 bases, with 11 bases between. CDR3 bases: TGTGCCAGCAGGCTCCAGGGAACAACTAATGAAAAACTGTTTTTT. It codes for CASRLQGTTNEKLFF.

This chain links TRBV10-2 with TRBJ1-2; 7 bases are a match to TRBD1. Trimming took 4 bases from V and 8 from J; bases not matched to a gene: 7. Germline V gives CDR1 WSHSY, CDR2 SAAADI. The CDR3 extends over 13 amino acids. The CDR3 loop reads CASSVRGALGYTF. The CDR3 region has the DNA TGCGCCAGCAGTGTCAGGGGGGCCCTAGGCTACACCTTC.